The rows below give T cell receptor beta chains drawn from one sample of a study of T cells after yellow fever vaccination. TCRdb recomputed calls from the 5' RACE reads with MiXCR, one row per CDR3 protein. The sample lists over 250,000 distinct CDR3 sequences, 4.1% occurring once. The source was PBMCs, collected 5 days after the yellow fever booster vaccination. The receptor source for this set is a man younger than 35 who received the YFV17D yellow fever vaccine. Each CDR3 is given with its conserved first and last residue. The D gene is left open where the match is weak. Clone size is not always given. Where it is, it says once, few, many or a class for expanded clones.

CDR3aa	CDR3nt	d_gene	abundance	v_gene	j_gene
CSAVSGPLYEQYF	TGCAGTGCTGTATCGGGACCCCTATACGAGCAGTACTTC	.	.	TRBV20-1	TRBJ2-7
CASSYVGGGRTDTQYF	TGTGCCAGCAGTTACGTGGGCGGGGGTCGCACAGATACGCAGTATTTT	TRBD2	few	TRBV6-5	TRBJ2-3
CASSYSTTFNTEAFF	TGTGCCAGCAGTTACTCGACGACATTTAACACTGAAGCTTTCTTT	.	few	TRBV6-5	TRBJ1-1
CASGLADRGWMSSYEQYF	TGTGCTAGTGGTTTGGCGGACAGGGGGTGGATGAGCTCCTACGAGCAGTACTTC	TRBD1	.	TRBV12-5	TRBJ2-7
CASSTPGQEAFF	TGTGCCAGCAGTACACCGGGACAGGAAGCTTTCTTT	TRBD1	.	TRBV7-9	TRBJ1-1
CASSQEITGVATYEQYF	TGTGCCAGCAGCCAGGAAATCACAGGGGTGGCTACCTACGAGCAGTACTTC	TRBD1	many	TRBV4-2	TRBJ2-7
CSARELRGYTF	TGCAGTGCTAGGGAGCTGCGTGGCTACACCTTC	.	few	TRBV20-1	TRBJ1-2
CASSYGRREPQHF	TGTGCCAGCAGTTACGGCCGTCGGGAGCCCCAGCATTTT	.	.	TRBV6-2/TRBV6-3	TRBJ1-5
CASSGPPLYEQYF	TGTGCCAGCAGCGGGCCGCCGCTCTACGAGCAGTACTTC	.	many	TRBV3-1	TRBJ2-7
CASSLGGGLATYEQYF	TGCGCCAGCAGCTTGGGAGGCGGACTAGCGACCTACGAGCAGTACTTC	TRBD2	many	TRBV5-1	TRBJ2-7
CASSLSGAGREKLFF	TGTGCCAGCAGCTTAAGCGGGGCAGGCCGTGAAAAACTGTTTTTT	.	.	TRBV7-9	TRBJ1-4
CASSMTGGADTQYF	TGTGCCAGTAGTATGACAGGGGGAGCAGATACGCAGTATTTT	TRBD1	.	TRBV19	TRBJ2-3
CSARDWTGGSNGYTF	TGCAGTGCTAGAGATTGGACAGGGGGCTCCAATGGCTACACCTTC	TRBD1	many	TRBV20-1	TRBJ1-2
CSVEDNLFGTEAFF	TGCAGCGTTGAAGATAACCTCTTCGGGACTGAAGCTTTCTTT	.	many	TRBV29-1	TRBJ1-1
CSAPRQGTTEAFF	TGCAGTGCTCCCCGACAGGGGACCACTGAAGCTTTCTTT	TRBD1	few	TRBV20-1	TRBJ1-1
CASTFSVGNTIYF	TGTGCCAGCACCTTTTCGGTGGGAAACACCATATATTTT	.	many	TRBV28	TRBJ1-3
CASSHSGQGFAGANVLTF	TGTGCCAGCAGCCATAGCGGACAGGGTTTTGCTGGGGCCAACGTCCTGACTTTC	TRBD1	few	TRBV4-2	TRBJ2-6
CASSTPGLAGPLNTGELFF	TGTGCCAGCAGCACCCCGGGACTAGCGGGGCCACTGAACACCGGGGAGCTGTTTTTT	TRBD2	.	TRBV4-2	TRBJ2-2
CASRGVPGQGLNTGELFF	TGTGCCAGCAGGGGCGTCCCGGGACAGGGTTTGAACACCGGGGAGCTGTTTTTT	TRBD1	few	TRBV2	TRBJ2-2
CASSLFGPSGGTGTGELFF	TGTGCCAGCAGCTTGTTCGGTCCTAGCGGGGGGACCGGGACCGGGGAGCTGTTTTTT	TRBD2	few	TRBV5-6	TRBJ2-2
CASSLGGLVPYNEQFF	TGTGCCAGCAGCTTAGGGGGACTAGTGCCCTACAATGAGCAGTTCTTC	TRBD2	.	TRBV7-2	TRBJ2-1
CASSIQRGGGGAQYF	TGTGCCAGCAGTATCCAAAGGGGCGGAGGGGGGGCCCAGTACTTC	.	.	TRBV2	TRBJ2-5
CSARDFGGQRVGVPEFF	TGCAGTGCTAGAGATTTTGGGGGCCAGCGAGTCGGCGTACCGGAGTTCTTC	.	.	TRBV20-1	TRBJ2-1
CASSPGTGGIVYF	TGCGCCAGCAGCCCGGGAACAGGGGGGATCGTTTATTTT	TRBD1	few	TRBV4-1	TRBJ1-3
CAISGSGSSYEQYF	TGTGCCATCAGTGGAAGTGGCAGCTCCTACGAGCAGTACTTC	.	few	TRBV10-3	TRBJ2-7
CASSQSPGEAPGELFF	TGCGCCAGCAGCCAAAGTCCCGGGGAAGCCCCCGGGGAGCTGTTTTTT	.	few	TRBV4-1	TRBJ2-2
CAIKGSGQETQYF	TGTGCCATCAAAGGGAGCGGGCAAGAGACCCAGTACTTC	.	.	TRBV10-3	TRBJ2-5
CAIRVGTGYEQYF	TGTGCCATCCGCGTCGGGACAGGCTACGAGCAGTACTTC	TRBD1	many	TRBV10-3	TRBJ2-7